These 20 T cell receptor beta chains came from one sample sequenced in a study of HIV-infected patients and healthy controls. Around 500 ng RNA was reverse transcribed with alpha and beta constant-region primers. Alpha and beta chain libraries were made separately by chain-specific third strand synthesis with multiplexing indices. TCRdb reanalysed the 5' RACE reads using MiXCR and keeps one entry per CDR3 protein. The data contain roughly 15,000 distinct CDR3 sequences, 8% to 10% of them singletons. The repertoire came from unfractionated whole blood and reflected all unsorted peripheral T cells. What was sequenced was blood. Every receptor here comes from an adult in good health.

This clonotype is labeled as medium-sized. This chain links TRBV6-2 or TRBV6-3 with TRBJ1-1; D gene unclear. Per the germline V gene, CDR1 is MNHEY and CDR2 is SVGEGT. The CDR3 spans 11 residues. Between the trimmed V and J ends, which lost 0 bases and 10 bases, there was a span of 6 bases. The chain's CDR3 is CASSYSVIAFF. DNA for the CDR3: TGTGCCAGCAGTTACTCAGTAATAGCTTTCTTT.

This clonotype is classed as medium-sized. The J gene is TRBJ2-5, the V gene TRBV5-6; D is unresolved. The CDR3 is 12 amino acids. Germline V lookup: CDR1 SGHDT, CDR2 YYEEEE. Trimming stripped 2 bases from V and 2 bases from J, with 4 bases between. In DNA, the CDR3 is TGTGCCAGCAGCTTACCACAAGAGACCCAGTACTTC. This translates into CASSLPQETQYF.

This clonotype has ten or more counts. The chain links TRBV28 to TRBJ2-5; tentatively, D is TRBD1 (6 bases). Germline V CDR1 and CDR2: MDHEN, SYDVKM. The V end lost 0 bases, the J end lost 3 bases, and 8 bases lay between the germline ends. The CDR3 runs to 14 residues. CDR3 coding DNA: TGTGCCAGCAGTTTATGGGACAGCGAAGAGACCCAGTACTTC. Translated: CASSLWDSEETQYF.

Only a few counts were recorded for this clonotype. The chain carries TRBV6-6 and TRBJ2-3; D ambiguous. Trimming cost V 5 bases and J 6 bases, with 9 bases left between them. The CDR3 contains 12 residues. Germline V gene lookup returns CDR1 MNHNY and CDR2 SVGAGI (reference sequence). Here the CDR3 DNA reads TGTGCCAGCAGTCCCCTTGGGGATACGCAGTATTTT. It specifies CASSPLGDTQYF.

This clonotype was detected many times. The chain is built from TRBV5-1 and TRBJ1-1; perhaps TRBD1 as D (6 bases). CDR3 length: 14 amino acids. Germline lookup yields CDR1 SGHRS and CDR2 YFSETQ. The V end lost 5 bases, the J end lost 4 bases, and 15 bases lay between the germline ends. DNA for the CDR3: TGCGCCAGCAGTCGGCTGGGGGCTGGCACTGAAGCTTTCTTT. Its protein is CASSRLGAGTEAFF. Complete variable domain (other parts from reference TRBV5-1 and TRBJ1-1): KAGVTQTPRYLIKTRGQQVTLSCSPISGHRSVSWYQQTPGQGLQFLFEYFSETQRNKGNFPGRFSGRQFSNSRSEMNVSTLELGDSALYLCASSRLGAGTEAFFGQGTRLTVV.

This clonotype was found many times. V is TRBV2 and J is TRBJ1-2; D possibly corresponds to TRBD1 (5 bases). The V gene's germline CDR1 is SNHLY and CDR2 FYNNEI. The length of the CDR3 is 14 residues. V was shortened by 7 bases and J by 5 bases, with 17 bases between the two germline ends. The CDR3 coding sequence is TGTGCCAGCAAAGAACGGGGGAGACCTTATGGCTACACCTTC. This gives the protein CASKERGRPYGYTF.

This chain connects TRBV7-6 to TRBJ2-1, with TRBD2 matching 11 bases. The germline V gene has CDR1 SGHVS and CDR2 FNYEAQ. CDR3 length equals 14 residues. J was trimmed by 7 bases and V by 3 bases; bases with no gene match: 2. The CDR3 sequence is CASSFASGGNEQFF. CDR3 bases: TGTGCCAGCAGCTTTGCTAGCGGGGGGAATGAGCAGTTCTTC.

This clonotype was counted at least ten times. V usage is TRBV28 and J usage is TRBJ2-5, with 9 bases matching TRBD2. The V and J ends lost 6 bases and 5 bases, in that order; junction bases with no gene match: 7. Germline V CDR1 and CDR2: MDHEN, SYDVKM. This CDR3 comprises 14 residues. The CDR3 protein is CASSRSGGRETQYF. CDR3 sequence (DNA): TGTGCCAGCAGCAGGAGCGGGGGGCGGGAGACCCAGTACTTC.

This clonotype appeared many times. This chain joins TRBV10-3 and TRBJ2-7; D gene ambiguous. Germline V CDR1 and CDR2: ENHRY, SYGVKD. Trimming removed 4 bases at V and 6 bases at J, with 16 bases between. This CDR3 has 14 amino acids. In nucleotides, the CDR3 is TGTGCCATCAGTGCCGGCCAGGTGGTGCCCGAGCAGTACTTC. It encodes CAISAGQVVPEQYF.

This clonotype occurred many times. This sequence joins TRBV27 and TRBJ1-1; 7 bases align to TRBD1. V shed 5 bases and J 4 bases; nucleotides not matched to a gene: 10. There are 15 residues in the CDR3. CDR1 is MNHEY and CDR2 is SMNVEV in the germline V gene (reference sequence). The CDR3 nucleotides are TGTGCCAGCAGTACGTCTTCGACAGGGTCCACTGAAGCTTTCTTT. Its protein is CASSTSSTGSTEAFF.

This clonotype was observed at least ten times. The CDR3 coding sequence is TGTGCCAGTAGTATAGAACAGGGCATCAAGACCCAGTACTTC. This gives the protein CASSIEQGIKTQYF. The rearrangement uses TRBV19 and TRBJ2-5; D may be TRBD1 (6 bases). The germline V gene encodes CDR1 LNHDA and CDR2 SQIVND (reference sequence). The CDR3 is 14 residues long. With 0 bases removed from V and 6 bases from J, the gap between germline ends came to 11 bases.

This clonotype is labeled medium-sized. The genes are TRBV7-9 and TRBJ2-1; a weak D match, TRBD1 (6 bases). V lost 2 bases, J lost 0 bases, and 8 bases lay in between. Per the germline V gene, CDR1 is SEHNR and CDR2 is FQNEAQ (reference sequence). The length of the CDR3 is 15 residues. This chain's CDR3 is CASSLTGSSYNEQFF. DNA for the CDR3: TGTGCCAGCAGCTTAACAGGGAGCTCCTACAATGAGCAGTTCTTC.

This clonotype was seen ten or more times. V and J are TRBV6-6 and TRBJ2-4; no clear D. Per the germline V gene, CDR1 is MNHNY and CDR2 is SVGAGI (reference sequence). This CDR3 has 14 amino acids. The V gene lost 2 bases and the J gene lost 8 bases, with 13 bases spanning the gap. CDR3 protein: CASSYPSPWDIQYF. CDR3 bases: TGTGCCAGCAGTTACCCTAGTCCATGGGACATTCAGTACTTC.

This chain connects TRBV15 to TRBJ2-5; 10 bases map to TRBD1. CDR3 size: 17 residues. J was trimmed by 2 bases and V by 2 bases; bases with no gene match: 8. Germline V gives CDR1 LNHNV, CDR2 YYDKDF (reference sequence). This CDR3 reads CATSRRTGQGWQETQYF. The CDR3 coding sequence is TGTGCCACCAGCAGACGAACGGGACAGGGGTGGCAAGAGACCCAGTACTTC. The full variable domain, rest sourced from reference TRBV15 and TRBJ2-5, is DAMVIQNPRYQVTQFGKPVTLSCSQTLNHNVMYWYQQKSSQAPKLLFHYYDKDFNNEADTPDNFQSRRPNTSFCFLDIRSPGLGDTAMYLCATSRRTGQGWQETQYFGPGTRLLVL.

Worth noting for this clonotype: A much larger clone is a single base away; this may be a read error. The CDR3 sequence is CGVDMGAVDTQYF. CDR3 nucleotides: TGCGGCGTTGATATGGGGGCTGTAGATACGCAGTATTTT. The V gene is TRBV29-1, the J gene TRBJ2-3, with a weak D call TRBD1 (6 bases). CDR3 length equals 13 residues. Germline V gene sequence: CDR1 SQVTM, CDR2 ANQGSEA.

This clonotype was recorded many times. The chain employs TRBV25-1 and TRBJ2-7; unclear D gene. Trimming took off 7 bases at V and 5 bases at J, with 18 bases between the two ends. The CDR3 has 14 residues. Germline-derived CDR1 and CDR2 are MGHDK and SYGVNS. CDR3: CASTKVPDGDEQYF. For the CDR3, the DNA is TGTGCCAGCACGAAAGTACCCGATGGGGACGAGCAGTACTTC.

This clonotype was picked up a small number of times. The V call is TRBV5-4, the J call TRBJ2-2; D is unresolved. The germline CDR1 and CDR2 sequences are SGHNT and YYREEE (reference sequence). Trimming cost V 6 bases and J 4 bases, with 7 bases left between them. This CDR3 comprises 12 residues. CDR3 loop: CASTRATGELFF. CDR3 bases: TGTGCCAGCACCCGGGCCACCGGGGAGCTGTTTTTT.

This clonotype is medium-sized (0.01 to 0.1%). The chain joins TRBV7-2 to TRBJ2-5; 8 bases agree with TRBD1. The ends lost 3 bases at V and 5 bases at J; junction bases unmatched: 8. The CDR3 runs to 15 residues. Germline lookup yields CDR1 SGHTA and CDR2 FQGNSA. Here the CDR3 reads CASSLGDRKGETQYF. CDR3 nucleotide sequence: TGTGCCAGCAGCTTGGGGGACAGGAAGGGGGAGACCCAGTACTTC.

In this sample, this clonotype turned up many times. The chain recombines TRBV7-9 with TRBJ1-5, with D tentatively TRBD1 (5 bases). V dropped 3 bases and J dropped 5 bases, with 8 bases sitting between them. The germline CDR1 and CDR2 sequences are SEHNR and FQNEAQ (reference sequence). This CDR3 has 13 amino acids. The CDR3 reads CASSFRGDQPQHF. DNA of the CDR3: TGTGCCAGCAGCTTTAGGGGCGATCAGCCCCAGCATTTT.

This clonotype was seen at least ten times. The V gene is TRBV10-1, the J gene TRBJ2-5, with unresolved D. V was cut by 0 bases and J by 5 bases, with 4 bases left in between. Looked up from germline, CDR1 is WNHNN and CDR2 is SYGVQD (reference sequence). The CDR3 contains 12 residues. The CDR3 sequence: CASSESRETQYF. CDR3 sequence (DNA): TGCGCCAGCAGTGAGTCACGGGAGACCCAGTACTTC.